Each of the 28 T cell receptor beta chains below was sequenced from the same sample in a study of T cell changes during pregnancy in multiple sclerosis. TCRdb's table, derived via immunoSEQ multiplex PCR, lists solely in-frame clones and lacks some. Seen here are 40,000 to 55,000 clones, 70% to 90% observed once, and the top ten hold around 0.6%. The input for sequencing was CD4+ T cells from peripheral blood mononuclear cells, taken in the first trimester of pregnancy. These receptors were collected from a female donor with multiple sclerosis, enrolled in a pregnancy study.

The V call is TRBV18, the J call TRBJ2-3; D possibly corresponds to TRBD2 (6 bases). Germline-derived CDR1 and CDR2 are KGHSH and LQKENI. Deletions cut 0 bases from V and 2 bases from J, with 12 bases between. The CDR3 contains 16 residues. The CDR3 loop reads CASSPPSGGLTDTQYF. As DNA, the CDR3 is TGTGCCAGCTCACCACCGTCCGGGGGACTCACAGATACGCAGTATTTT.

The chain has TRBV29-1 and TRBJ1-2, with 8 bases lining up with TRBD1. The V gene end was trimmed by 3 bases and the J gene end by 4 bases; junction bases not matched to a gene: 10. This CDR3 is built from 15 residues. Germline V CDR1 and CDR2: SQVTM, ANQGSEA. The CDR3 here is CSVDLGQGKSYGYTF. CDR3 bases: TGCAGCGTTGACCTTGGACAGGGAAAGAGCTATGGCTACACCTTC.

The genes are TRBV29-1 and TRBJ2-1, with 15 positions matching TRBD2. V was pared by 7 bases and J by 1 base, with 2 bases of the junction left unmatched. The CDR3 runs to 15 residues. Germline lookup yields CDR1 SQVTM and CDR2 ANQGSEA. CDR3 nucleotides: TGCAGCGCCGGACTAGCGGGAGGGTCCTACAATGAGCAGTTCTTC. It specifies CSAGLAGGSYNEQFF.

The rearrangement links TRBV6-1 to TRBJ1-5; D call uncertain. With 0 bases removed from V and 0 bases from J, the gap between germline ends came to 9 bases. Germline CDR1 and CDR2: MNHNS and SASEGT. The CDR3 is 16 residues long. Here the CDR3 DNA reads TGTGCCAGCAGTGAAGCGAAACAGATTAGCAATCAGCCCCAGCATTTT. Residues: CASSEAKQISNQPQHF.

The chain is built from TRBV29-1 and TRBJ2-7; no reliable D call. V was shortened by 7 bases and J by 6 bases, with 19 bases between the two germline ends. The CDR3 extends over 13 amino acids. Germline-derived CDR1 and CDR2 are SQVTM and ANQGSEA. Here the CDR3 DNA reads TGCAGCGCACAGTTGGGCTCTGGAAGCGAGCAGTACTTC. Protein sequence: CSAQLGSGSEQYF.

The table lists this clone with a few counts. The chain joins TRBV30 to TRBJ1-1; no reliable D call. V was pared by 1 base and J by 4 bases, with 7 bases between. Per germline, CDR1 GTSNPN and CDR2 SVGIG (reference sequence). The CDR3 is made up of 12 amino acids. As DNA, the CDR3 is TGTGCCTGGAGTGGGCGGGGCACTGAAGCTTTCTTT. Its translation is CAWSGRGTEAFF.

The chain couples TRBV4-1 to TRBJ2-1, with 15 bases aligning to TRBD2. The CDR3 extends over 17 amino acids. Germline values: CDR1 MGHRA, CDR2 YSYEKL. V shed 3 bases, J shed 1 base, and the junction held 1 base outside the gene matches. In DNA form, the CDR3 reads TGCGCCAGCAGCCATGGGACTAGCGGGAGGTCCTACAATGAGCAGTTCTTC. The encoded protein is CASSHGTSGRSYNEQFF.

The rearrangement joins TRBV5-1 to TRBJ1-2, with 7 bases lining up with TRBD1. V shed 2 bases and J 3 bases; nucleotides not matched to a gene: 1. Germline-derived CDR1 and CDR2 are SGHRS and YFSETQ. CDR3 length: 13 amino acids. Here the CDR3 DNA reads TGCGCCAGCAGCTTCAGGGGGGACTATGGCTACACCTTC. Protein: CASSFRGDYGYTF.

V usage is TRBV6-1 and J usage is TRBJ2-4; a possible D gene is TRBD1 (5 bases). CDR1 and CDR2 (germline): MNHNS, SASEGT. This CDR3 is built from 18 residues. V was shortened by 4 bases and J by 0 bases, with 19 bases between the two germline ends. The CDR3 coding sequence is TGTGCCAGCAGTGCTAGTCGCGACAGCGCCCTAGCCAAAAACATTCAGTACTTC. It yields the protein CASSASRDSALAKNIQYF.

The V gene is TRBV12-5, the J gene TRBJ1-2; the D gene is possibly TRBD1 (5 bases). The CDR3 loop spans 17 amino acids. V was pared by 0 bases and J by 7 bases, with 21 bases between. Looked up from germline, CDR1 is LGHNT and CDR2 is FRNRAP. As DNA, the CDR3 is TGTGCTAGTGGTTTGGTACCGAACATCCCGGGACTCGGTGGCTACACCTTC. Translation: CASGLVPNIPGLGGYTF.

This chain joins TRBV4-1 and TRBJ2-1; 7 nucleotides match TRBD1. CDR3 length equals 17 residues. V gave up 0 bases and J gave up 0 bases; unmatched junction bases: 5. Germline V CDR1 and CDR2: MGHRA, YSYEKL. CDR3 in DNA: TGCGCCAGCAGCCAAGATCCGACAGGGAGCTCCTACAATGAGCAGTTCTTC. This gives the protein CASSQDPTGSSYNEQFF.

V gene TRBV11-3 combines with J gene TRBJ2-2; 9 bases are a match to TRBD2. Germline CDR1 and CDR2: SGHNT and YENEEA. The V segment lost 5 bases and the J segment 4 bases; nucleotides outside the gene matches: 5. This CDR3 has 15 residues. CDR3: CASSGTSPTTGELFF. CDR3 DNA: TGTGCCAGCAGCGGGACTAGCCCAACCACCGGGGAGCTGTTTTTT. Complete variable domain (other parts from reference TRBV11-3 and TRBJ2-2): EAGVVQSPRYKIIEKKQPVAFWCNPISGHNTLYWYLQNLGQGPELLIRYENEEAVDDSQLPKDRFSAERLKGVDSTLKIQPAELGDSAVYLCASSGTSPTTGELFFGEGSRLTVL.

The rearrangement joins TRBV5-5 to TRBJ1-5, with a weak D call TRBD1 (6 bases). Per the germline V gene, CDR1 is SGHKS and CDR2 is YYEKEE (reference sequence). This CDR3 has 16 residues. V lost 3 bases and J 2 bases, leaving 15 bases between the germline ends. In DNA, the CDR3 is TGTGCCAGCAGCTCAAACAGGGAATGGGGCAATCAGCCCCAGCATTTT. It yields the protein CASSSNREWGNQPQHF.

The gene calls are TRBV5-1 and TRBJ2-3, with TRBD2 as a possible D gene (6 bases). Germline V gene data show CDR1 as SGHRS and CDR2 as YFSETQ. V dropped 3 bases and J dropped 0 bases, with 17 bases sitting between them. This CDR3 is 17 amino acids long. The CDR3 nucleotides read TGCGCCAGCAGCTGGAACCCTCCGGGGGTTAGCACAGATACGCAGTATTTT. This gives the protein CASSWNPPGVSTDTQYF.

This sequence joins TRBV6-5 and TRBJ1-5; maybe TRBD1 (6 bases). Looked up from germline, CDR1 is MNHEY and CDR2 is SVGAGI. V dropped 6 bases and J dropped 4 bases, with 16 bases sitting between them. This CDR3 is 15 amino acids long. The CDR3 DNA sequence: TGTGCCAGCAGACGAACGGGGACAACGAATCAGCCCCAGCATTTT. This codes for CASRRTGTTNQPQHF.

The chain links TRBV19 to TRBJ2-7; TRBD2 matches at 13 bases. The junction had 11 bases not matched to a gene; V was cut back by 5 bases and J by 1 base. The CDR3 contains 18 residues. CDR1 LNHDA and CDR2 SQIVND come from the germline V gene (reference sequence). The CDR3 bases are TGTGCCAGTAGTGGAGGACTAGCGGGAGAGCCCCCTTCCTACGAGCAGTACTTC. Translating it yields CASSGGLAGEPPSYEQYF.

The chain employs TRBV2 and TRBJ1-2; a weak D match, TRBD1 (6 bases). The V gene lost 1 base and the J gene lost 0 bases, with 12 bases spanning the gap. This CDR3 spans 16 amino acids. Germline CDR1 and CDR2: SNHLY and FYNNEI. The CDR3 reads CASSEGGGKANYGYTF. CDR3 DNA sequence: TGTGCCAGCAGTGAAGGAGGGGGAAAAGCTAACTATGGCTACACCTTC.

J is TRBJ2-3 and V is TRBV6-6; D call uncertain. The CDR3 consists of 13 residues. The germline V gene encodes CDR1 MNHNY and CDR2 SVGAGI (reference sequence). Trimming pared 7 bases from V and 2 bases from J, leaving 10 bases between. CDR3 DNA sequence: TGTGCCAGCATAGATAGACTCACAGATACGCAGTATTTT. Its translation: CASIDRLTDTQYF.

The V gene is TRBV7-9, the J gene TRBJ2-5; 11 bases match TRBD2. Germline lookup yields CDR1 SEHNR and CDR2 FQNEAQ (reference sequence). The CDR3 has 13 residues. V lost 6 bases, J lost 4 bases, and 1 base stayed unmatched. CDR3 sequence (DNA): TGTGCCAGCAGTGGGACTAGCGGAGAGACCCAGTACTTC. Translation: CASSGTSGETQYF.

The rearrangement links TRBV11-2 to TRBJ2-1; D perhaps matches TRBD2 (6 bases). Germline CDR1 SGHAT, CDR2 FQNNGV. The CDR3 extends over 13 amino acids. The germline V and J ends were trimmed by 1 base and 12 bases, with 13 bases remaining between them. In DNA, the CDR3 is TGTGCCAGCAGCTTAGGGCTCCCAGCGGGGCAGTTCTTC. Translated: CASSLGLPAGQFF.

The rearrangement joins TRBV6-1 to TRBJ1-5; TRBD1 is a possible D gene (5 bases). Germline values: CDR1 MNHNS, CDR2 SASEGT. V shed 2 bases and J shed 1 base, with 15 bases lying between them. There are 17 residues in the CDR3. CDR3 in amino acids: CASSEFGPGLSNQPQHF. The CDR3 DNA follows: TGTGCCAGCAGTGAATTCGGTCCAGGGTTGAGCAATCAGCCCCAGCATTTT.

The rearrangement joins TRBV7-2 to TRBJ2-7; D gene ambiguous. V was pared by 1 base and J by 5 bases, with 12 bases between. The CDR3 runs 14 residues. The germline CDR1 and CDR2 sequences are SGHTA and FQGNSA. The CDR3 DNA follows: TGTGCCAGCAGCTTAGAGCCGGGTACGGACGAGCAGTACTTC. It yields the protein CASSLEPGTDEQYF. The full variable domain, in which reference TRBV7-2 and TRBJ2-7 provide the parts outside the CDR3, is GAGVSQSPSNKVTEKGKDVELRCDPISGHTALYWYRQSLGQGLEFLIYFQGNSAPDKSGLPSDRFSAERTGGSVSTLTIQRTQQEDSAVYLCASSLEPGTDEQYFGPGTRLTVT.

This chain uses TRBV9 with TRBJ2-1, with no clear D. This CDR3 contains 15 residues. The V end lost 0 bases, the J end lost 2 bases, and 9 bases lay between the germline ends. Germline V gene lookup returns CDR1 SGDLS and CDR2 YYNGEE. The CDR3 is CASSVGPSPYNEQFF. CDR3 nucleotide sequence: TGTGCCAGCAGCGTAGGGCCCTCCCCCTACAATGAGCAGTTCTTC.

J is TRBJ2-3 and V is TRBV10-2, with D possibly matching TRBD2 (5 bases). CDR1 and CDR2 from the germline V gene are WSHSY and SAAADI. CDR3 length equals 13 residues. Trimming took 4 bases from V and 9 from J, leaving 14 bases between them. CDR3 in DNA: TGCGCCAGCAGTGCAGACGGGATAGGCACGCAGTATTTT. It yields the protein CASSADGIGTQYF.

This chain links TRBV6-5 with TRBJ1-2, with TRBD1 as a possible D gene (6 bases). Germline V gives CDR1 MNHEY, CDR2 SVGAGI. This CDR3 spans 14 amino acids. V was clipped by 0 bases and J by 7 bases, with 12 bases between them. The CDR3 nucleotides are TGTGCCAGCAGTTACTCTGGCCAGGGGATTGGCTACACCTTC. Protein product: CASSYSGQGIGYTF.

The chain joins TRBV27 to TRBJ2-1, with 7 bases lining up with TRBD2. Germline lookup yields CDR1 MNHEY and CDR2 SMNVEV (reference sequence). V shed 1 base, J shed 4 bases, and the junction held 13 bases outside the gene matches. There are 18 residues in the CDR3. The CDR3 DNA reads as TGTGCCAGCAGTTTATTGGGGGGAGGGTCCGACTTTTACAATGAGCAGTTCTTC. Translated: CASSLLGGGSDFYNEQFF.

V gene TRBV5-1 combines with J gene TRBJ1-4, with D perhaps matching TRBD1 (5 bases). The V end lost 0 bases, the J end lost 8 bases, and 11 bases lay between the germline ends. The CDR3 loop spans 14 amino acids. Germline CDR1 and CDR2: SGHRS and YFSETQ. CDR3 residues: CASSLEGLDEKLFF. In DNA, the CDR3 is TGCGCCAGCAGCTTGGAGGGGTTGGACGAAAAACTGTTTTTT.

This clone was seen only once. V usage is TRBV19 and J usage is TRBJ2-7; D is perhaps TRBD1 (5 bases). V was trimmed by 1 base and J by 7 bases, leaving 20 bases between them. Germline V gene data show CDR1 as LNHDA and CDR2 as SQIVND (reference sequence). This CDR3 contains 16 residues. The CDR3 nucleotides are TGTGCCAGTAGTATAGTCGTGGGGCCGATCGAGGATGAGCAGTACTTC. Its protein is CASSIVVGPIEDEQYF. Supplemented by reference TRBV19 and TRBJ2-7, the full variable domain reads DGGITQSPKYLFRKEGQNVTLSCEQNLNHDAMYWYRQDPGQGLRLIYYSQIVNDFQKGDIAEGYSVSREKKESFPLTVTSAQKNPTAFYLCASSIVVGPIEDEQYFGPGTRLTVT.